One and the same sample provided the 15 T cell receptor beta chains below, sequenced in a study of T cells in Graves' hyperthyroidism and ophthalmopathy. RNA transcripts gave rise to amplified TCR beta CDR3 regions. The HTBI primer set was used in a first-round RT-PCR of the TCR CDR3. TCRdb re-derived calls from the multiplex PCR reads in MiXCR, one entry per CDR3 protein. The sample shows 300,000 to 450,000 distinct CDR3 sequences, about a sixth of them seen only once. Sequences were obtained from blood. Source of these receptors: a woman in her 30s with Graves' hyperthyroidism that later progressed to Graves' ophthalmopathy.

The genes are TRBV20-1 and TRBJ2-3, with 9 bases fitting TRBD2. With 6 bases clipped from V and 2 bases from J, the junction kept 9 bases outside the gene matches. Germline values: CDR1 DFQATT, CDR2 SNEGSKA (reference sequence). The CDR3 sequence is 15 residues long. CDR3 amino acids: CSATSGGPYTDTQYF. The CDR3 DNA is TGCAGTGCCACAAGCGGGGGGCCCTACACAGATACGCAGTATTTT.

This sequence joins TRBV7-8 and TRBJ1-5; tentatively, D is TRBD1 (6 bases). Looked up from germline, CDR1 is SGHVS and CDR2 is FQNEAQ. The CDR3 extends over 15 amino acids. V dropped 5 bases and J dropped 8 bases, with 19 bases sitting between them. CDR3 sequence (DNA): TGTGCCAGCAGCCTAAGGGACACCGGTCTCAAGCCCCAGCATTTT. It codes for CASSLRDTGLKPQHF. Looking up the rest from reference TRBV7-8 and TRBJ1-5 gives the full variable domain: GAGVSQSPRYKVAKRGQDVALRCDPISGHVSLFWYQQALGQGPEFLTYFQNEAQLDKSGLPSDRFFAERPEGSVSTLKIQRTQQEDSAVYLCASSLRDTGLKPQHFGDGTRLSIL.

The chain employs TRBV5-1 and TRBJ2-1, with D perhaps matching TRBD2 (5 bases). The V gene's germline CDR1 is SGHRS and CDR2 YFSETQ. This CDR3 is built from 15 residues. Trimming pared 3 bases from V and 5 bases from J, leaving 15 bases between. The CDR3 DNA is TGCGCCAGCAGCTACCTGAGCGACTACCACAATGAGCAGTTCTTC. Translated, it gives CASSYLSDYHNEQFF.

This clonotype was counted between two and nine times. The V and J genes are TRBV20-1 and TRBJ2-2, with TRBD2 matching 13 bases. Trimming at V came to 5 bases and at J to 6 bases, leaving 12 bases not matched to a gene. The V gene's germline CDR1 is DFQATT and CDR2 SNEGSKA (reference sequence). The CDR3 extends over 17 amino acids. The CDR3 spells CSAPVRTSGRKAGELFF. DNA of the CDR3: TGCAGTGCTCCTGTTCGGACTAGCGGGAGAAAAGCCGGGGAGCTGTTTTTT.

This clonotype was seen at least ten times. V gene TRBV29-1 combines with J gene TRBJ2-5, with D perhaps TRBD1 (6 bases). This CDR3 contains 13 residues. Germline CDR1 reads SQVTM; CDR2 reads ANQGSEA. Trimming removed 4 bases from V and 1 base from J, with 10 bases in between. The CDR3 DNA is TGCAGCGTTGCAATGGACAGCCAAGAGACCCAGTACTTC. Its translation is CSVAMDSQETQYF.

This clonotype was found a few times. V and J are TRBV20-1 and TRBJ2-7; D remains unclear. There are 14 residues in the CDR3. Trimming took 6 bases from V and 1 from J, leaving 16 bases between them. From germline, CDR1 is DFQATT and CDR2 SNEGSKA (reference sequence). CDR3: CSAGSSDVSYEQYF. In DNA, the CDR3 is TGCAGTGCCGGTAGCAGCGACGTTTCCTACGAGCAGTACTTC.

This clonotype was counted many times. J is TRBJ1-2 and V is TRBV13, with no clear D. V lost 5 bases, J lost 3 bases, and 22 bases lay in between. CDR3 length: 17 residues. Germline values: CDR1 PRHDT, CDR2 FYEKMQ (reference sequence). CDR3 DNA: TGTGCCAGCAGCATCCCGTACGGTCCCGGGAGTGACTATGGCTACACCTTC. Amino acids: CASSIPYGPGSDYGYTF.

The chain links TRBV5-5 to TRBJ2-1; TRBD1 aligns across 9 bases. The CDR3 consists of 16 residues. With V trimmed by 4 bases and J by 3 bases, 8 bases remained unmatched. Germline-derived CDR1 and CDR2 are SGHKS and YYEKEE (reference sequence). The CDR3 DNA reads as TGTGCCAGCAGCCTTAACAGGGGGCGAAGCTACAATGAGCAGTTCTTC. Its translation is CASSLNRGRSYNEQFF.

This clonotype was found many times. The rearrangement joins TRBV27 to TRBJ1-2, with TRBD1 as a possible D gene (6 bases). Germline V gene data show CDR1 as MNHEY and CDR2 as SMNVEV (reference sequence). The CDR3 loop spans 13 amino acids. V lost 6 bases to trimming and J lost 7 bases, with 15 bases between them. This CDR3 reads CASRETGTRGYTF. In nucleotides, the CDR3 is TGTGCCAGCAGGGAGACAGGAACTCGTGGCTACACCTTC.

This clonotype has ten or more counts. V usage is TRBV19 and J usage is TRBJ2-7; tentatively, D is TRBD2 (6 bases). V was pared by 6 bases and J by 1 base, with 13 bases between. Germline loops: CDR1 LNHDA, CDR2 SQIVND (reference sequence). This CDR3 contains 14 residues. The CDR3 here is CASRLGAGSYEQYF. The CDR3 DNA follows: TGTGCCAGTAGGCTCGGCGCGGGGTCCTACGAGCAGTACTTC.

This clonotype was counted many times. V gene TRBV27 combines with J gene TRBJ2-3; TRBD1 aligns across 7 bases. The CDR3 contains 16 residues. V was pared by 3 bases and J by 0 bases, with 6 bases of the junction left unmatched. CDR1 MNHEY and CDR2 SMNVEV come from the germline V gene (reference sequence). CDR3 in amino acids: CASSFPQGISTDTQYF. The CDR3 DNA follows: TGTGCCAGCAGTTTTCCACAGGGGATCAGCACAGATACGCAGTATTTT.

This clonotype was counted only a few times. CDR3 protein: CASSFALRQGLGELFF. The CDR3 DNA reads TGTGCCAGCAGCTTCGCCCTAAGACAGGGATTAGGGGAGCTGTTTTTT. This chain links TRBV7-2 with TRBJ2-2; 7 nucleotides line up with TRBD1. The CDR3 is 16 residues long. Germline V lookup: CDR1 SGHTA, CDR2 FQGNSA. J gave up 8 bases and V 3 bases, and 12 bases lay outside the gene matches.

The chain is built from TRBV15 and TRBJ1-6; TRBD1 matches at 9 bases. The V gene's germline CDR1 is LNHNV and CDR2 YYDKDF (reference sequence). V shed 2 bases and J 6 bases; nucleotides not matched to a gene: 5. CDR3 size: 16 residues. CDR3 sequence (DNA): TGTGCCACCAGCAGACAGACAGGGGGGGGTAATTCACCCCTCCACTTT. Protein product: CATSRQTGGGNSPLHF.

A few counts support this clonotype. The chain couples TRBV7-8 to TRBJ2-2, with D perhaps matching TRBD1 (5 bases). Germline CDR1 and CDR2: SGHVS and FQNEAQ. Trimming pared 1 base from V and 4 bases from J, leaving 16 bases between. CDR3 length: 17 residues. The CDR3 region is CASSLETGAVGTGELFF. For the CDR3, the DNA is TGTGCCAGCAGCTTAGAGACTGGGGCAGTGGGCACCGGGGAGCTGTTTTTT. The variable domain in full, with the rest retrieved from reference TRBV7-8 and TRBJ2-2, is GAGVSQSPRYKVAKRGQDVALRCDPISGHVSLFWYQQALGQGPEFLTYFQNEAQLDKSGLPSDRFFAERPEGSVSTLKIQRTQQEDSAVYLCASSLETGAVGTGELFFGEGSRLTVL.

This clonotype has a handful of counts. V and J are TRBV4-1 and TRBJ2-3; possible D gene TRBD1, 6 bases. In germline, CDR1 is MGHRA, CDR2 YSYEKL. Trimming took 3 bases from V and 4 from J, leaving 17 bases between them. This CDR3 is built from 16 residues. CDR3 nucleotides: TGCGCCAGCAGCCAGACAGGAAGTGTTCAGGCAGATACGCAGTATTTT. Residues: CASSQTGSVQADTQYF.